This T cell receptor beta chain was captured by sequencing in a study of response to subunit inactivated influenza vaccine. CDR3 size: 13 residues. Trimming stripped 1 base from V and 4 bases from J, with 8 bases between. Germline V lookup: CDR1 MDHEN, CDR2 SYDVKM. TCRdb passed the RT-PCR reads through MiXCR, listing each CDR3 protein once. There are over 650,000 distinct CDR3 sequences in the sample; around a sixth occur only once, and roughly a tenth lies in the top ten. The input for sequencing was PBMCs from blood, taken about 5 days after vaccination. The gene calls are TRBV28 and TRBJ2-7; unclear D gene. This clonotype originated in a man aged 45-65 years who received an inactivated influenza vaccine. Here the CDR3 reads CASSLLGKYEQYF. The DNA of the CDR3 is TGTGCCAGCAGTTTATTAGGAAAGTACGAGCAGTACTTC. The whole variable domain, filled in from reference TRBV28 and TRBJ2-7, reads DVKVTQSSRYLVKRTGEKVFLECVQDMDHENMFWYRQDPGLGLRLIYFSYDVKMKEKGDIPEGYSVSREKKERFSLILESASTNQTSMYLCASSLLGKYEQYFGPGTRLTVT.